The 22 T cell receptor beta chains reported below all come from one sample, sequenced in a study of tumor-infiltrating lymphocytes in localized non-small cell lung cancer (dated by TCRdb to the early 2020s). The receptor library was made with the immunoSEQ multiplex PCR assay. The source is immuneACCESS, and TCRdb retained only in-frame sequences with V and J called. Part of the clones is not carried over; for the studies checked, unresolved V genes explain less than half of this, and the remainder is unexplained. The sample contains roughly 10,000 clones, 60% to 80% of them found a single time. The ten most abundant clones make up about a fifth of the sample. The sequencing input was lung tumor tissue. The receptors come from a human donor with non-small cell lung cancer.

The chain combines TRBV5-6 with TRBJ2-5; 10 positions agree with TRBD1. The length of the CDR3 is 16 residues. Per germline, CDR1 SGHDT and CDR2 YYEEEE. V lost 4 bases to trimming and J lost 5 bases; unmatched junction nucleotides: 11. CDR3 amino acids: CASSLRDRGPGETQYF. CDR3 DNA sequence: TGTGCCAGCAGCCTCCGGGACAGGGGCCCCGGGGAGACCCAGTACTTC.

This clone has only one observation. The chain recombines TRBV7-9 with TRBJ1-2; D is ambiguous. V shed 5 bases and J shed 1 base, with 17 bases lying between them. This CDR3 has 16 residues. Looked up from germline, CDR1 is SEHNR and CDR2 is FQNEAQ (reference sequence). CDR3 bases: TGTGCCAGCAGCGGCGGGAACGGACTTCTTAACTATGGCTACACCTTC. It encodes CASSGGNGLLNYGYTF.

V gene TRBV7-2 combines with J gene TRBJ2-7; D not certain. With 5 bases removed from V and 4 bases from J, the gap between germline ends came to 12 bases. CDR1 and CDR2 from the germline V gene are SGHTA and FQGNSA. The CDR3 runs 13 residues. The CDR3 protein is CASSVRAPYEQYF. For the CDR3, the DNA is TGTGCCAGCAGCGTCCGGGCCCCGTACGAGCAGTACTTC.

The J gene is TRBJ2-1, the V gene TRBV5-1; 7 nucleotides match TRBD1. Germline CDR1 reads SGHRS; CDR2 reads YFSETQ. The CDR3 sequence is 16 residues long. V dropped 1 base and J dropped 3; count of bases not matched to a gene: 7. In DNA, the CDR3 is TGCGCCAGCAGCTTGAGCACAGGGGATTTCTACAATGAGCAGTTCTTC. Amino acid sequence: CASSLSTGDFYNEQFF.

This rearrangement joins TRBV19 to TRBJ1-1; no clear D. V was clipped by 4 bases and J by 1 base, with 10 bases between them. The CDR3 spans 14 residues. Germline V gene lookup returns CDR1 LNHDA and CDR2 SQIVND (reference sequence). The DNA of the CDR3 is TGTGCCAGTAGTAACCGTCCATGGAACACTGAAGCTTTCTTT. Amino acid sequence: CASSNRPWNTEAFF.

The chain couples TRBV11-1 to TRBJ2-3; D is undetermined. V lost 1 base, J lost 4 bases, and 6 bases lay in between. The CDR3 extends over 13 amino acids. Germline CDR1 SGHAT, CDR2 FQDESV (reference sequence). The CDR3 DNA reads TGTGCCAGCAGCTTAGACCGGGCAGATACGCAGTATTTT. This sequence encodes CASSLDRADTQYF.

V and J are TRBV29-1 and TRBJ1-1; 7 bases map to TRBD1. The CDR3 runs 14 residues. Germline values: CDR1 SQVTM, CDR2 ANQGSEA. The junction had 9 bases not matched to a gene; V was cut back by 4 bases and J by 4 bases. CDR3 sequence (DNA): TGCAGCGTTGTTGACAGGGTTGTATCCACTGAAGCTTTCTTT. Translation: CSVVDRVVSTEAFF.

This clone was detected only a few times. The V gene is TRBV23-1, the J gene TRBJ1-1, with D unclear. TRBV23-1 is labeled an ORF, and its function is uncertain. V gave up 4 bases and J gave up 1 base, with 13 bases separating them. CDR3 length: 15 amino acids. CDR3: CASSLQFKTNTEAFF. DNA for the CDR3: TGCGCCAGCAGTCTTCAGTTTAAAACGAACACTGAAGCTTTCTTT.

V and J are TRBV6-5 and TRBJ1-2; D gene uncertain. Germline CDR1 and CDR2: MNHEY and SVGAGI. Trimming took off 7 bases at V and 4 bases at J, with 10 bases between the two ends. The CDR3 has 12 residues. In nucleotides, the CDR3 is TGTGCCAGCACCGACTACGGCTATGGCTACACCTTC. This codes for CASTDYGYGYTF.

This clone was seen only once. CDR3 sequence reads: CASSPDPAGNQPQHF. In DNA form, the CDR3 reads TGCGCCAGCAGCCCCGACCCGGCGGGCAATCAGCCCCAGCATTTT. The chain employs TRBV5-1 and TRBJ1-5; D is uncertain. Germline V lookup: CDR1 SGHRS, CDR2 YFSETQ. Trimming left V 4 bases short and J 2 bases short, with 13 bases between. The CDR3 covers 15 residues.

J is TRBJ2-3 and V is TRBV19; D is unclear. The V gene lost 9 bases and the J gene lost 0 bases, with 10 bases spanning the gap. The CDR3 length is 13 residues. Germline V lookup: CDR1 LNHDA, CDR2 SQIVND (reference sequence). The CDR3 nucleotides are TGTGCCAGCCTAGAGGACAGCACAGATACGCAGTATTTT. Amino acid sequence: CASLEDSTDTQYF.

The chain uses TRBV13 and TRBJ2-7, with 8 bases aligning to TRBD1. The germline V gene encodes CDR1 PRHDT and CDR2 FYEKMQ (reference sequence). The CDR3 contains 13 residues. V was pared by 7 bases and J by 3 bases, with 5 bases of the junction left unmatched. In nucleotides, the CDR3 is TGTGCCAGCACCGGGACAGGAGGCTACGAGCAGTACTTC. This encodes CASTGTGGYEQYF. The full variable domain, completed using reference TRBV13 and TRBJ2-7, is AAGVIQSPRHLIKEKRETATLKCYPIPRHDTVYWYQQGPGQDPQFLISFYEKMQSDKGSIPDRFSAQQFSDYHSELNMSSLELGDSALYFCASTGTGGYEQYFGPGTRLTVT.

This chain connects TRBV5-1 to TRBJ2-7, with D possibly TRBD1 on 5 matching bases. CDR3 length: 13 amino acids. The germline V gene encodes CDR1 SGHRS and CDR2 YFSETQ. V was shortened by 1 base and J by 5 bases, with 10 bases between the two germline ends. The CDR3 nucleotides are TGCGCCAGCAGCTTGTCACAGGACAACGAGCAGTACTTC. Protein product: CASSLSQDNEQYF.

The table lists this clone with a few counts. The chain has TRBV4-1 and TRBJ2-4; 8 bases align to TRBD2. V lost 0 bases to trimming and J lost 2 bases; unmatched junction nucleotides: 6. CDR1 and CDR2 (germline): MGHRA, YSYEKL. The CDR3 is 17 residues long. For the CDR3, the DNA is TGCGCCAGCAGCCAAGATCGGGGGGGGGCCTCCAAAAACATTCAGTACTTC. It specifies CASSQDRGGASKNIQYF.

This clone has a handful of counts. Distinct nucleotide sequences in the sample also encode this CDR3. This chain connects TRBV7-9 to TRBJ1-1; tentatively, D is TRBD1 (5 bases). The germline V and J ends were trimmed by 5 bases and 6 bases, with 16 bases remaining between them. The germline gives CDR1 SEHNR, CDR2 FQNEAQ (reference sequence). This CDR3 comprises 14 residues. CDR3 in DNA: TGTGCCAGCAGCAAAACAGGCCATTTGGCTGAAGCTTTCTTT. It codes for CASSKTGHLAEAFF.

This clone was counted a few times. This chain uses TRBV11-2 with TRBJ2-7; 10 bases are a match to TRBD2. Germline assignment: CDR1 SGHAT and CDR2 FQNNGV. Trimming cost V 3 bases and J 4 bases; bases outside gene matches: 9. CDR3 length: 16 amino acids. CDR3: CASSFRLAGDPYEQYF. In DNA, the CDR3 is TGTGCCAGCAGCTTCCGGCTAGCGGGGGACCCTTACGAGCAGTACTTC. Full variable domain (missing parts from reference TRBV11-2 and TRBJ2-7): EAGVAQSPRYKIIEKRQSVAFWCNPISGHATLYWYQQILGQGPKLLIQFQNNGVVDDSQLPKDRFSAERLKGVDSTLKIQPAKLEDSAVYLCASSFRLAGDPYEQYFGPGTRLTVT.

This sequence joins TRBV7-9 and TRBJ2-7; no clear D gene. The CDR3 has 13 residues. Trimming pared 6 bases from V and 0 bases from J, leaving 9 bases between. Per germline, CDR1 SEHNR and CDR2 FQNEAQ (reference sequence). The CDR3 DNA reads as TGTGCCAGCAGTTGGCCGCCCTCCTACGAGCAGTACTTC. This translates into CASSWPPSYEQYF.

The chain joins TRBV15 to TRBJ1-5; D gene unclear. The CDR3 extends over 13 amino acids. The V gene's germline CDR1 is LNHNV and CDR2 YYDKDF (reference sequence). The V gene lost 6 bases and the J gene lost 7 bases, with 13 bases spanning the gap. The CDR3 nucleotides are TGTGCCACCAGAGAAGTCCTCGGACAGCCCCAGCATTTT. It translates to CATREVLGQPQHF.

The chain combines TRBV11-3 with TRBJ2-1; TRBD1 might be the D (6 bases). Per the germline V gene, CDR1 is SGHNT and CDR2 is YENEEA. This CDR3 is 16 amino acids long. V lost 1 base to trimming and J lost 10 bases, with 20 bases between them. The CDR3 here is CASSLVEGTRLGEQFF. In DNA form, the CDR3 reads TGTGCCAGCAGCTTAGTAGAAGGGACACGGCTCGGGGAGCAGTTCTTC. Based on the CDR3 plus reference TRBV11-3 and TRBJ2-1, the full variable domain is EAGVVQSPRYKIIEKKQPVAFWCNPISGHNTLYWYLQNLGQGPELLIRYENEEAVDDSQLPKDRFSAERLKGVDSTLKIQPAELGDSAVYLCASSLVEGTRLGEQFFGPGTRLTVL.

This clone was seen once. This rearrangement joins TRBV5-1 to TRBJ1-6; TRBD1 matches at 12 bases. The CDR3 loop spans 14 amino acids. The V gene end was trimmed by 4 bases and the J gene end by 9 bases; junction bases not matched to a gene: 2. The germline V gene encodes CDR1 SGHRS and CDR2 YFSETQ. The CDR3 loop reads CASSPGQGASPLHF. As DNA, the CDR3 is TGCGCCAGCAGCCCGGGACAGGGGGCTTCACCCCTCCACTTT.

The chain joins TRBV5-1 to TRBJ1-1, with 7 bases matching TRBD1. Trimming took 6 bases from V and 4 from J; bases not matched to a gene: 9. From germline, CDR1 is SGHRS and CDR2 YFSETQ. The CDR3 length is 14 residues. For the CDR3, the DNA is TGCGCCAGCACCCGACAGGGTGGGTTCACTGAAGCTTTCTTT. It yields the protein CASTRQGGFTEAFF.

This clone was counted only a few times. CDR3 DNA sequence: TGTGCCAGCAGTTACTCGGACAGGCCCTATAATTCACCCCTCCACTTT. This translates into CASSYSDRPYNSPLHF. The V call is TRBV6-5, the J call TRBJ1-6, with 7 bases lining up with TRBD1. Trimming cost V 0 bases and J 2 bases; bases outside gene matches: 1. This CDR3 has 16 amino acids. Germline V gene data show CDR1 as MNHEY and CDR2 as SVGAGI.